A selection of T cell receptor beta chains follows, all from one sample in a study of post-analysis software for immune sequencing data. Using its own MiXCR run on the PCR reads, TCRdb lists one record per CDR3 protein. The table lists about 400,000 distinct CDR3 sequences, 30% to 45% of them singletons, with roughly 12% in the top ten. The material sequenced was blood. Receptors originate from a girl aged 10 to 17 with multiple sclerosis. CDR3s include the opening cysteine and the closing phenylalanine or tryptophan. D genes are given only for firm matches. Some rows have no size entry. The others give once, few or many, or a class for an expanded clone.

abundance | j_gene | v_gene | d_gene | CDR3aa | CDR3nt
- | TRBJ2-7 | TRBV11-2 | - | CASSLREPGRTYEQYF | TGTGCCAGCAGCTTAAGGGAACCAGGGCGCACCTACGAGCAGTACTTC
few | TRBJ2-1 | TRBV18 | - | CASSRQGPSGSYNEQFF | TGTGCCAGCTCAAGACAGGGCCCTAGCGGTTCCTACAATGAGCAGTTCTTC
- | TRBJ2-7 | TRBV29-1 | TRBD1 | CSVTGQGEVIEQYF | TGCAGCGTCACGGGACAGGGTGAGGTTATCGAGCAGTACTTC
few | TRBJ2-7 | TRBV9 | TRBD2 | CASSVEVAGDPACEQYF | TGTGCCAGCAGCGTAGAAGTAGCGGGGGACCCTGCGTGCGAGCAGTACTTC
few | TRBJ2-1 | TRBV7-3 | - | CASSLGDSSYNEQFF | TGTGCCAGCAGTCTGGGGGATAGCTCCTACAATGAGCAGTTCTTC
- | TRBJ2-3 | TRBV20-1 | - | CSARDVDTNTDTQYF | TGCAGTGCTAGAGATGTGGACACAAACACAGATACGCAGTATTTT
few | TRBJ2-4 | TRBV28 | TRBD1 | CASSPSDRGGNIQYF | TGTGCCAGCAGTCCCTCCGACAGGGGCGGAAACATTCAGTACTTC
few | TRBJ2-7 | TRBV5-1 | TRBD1 | CASSVNRGQASEQYF | TGCGCCAGCAGCGTGAACAGGGGGCAGGCGAGCGAGCAGTACTTC
few | TRBJ2-3 | TRBV18 | - | CASSPPPGRSTDTQYF | TGTGCCAGCTCACCACCTCCCGGGCGTAGCACAGATACGCAGTATTTT
- | TRBJ1-1 | TRBV7-9 | - | CASSFPPGGASTEAFF | TGTGCCAGCAGCTTCCCGCCCGGGGGCGCTTCCACTGAAGCTTTCTTT
- | TRBJ2-5 | TRBV5-1 | - | CASSAQGGQETQYF | TGCGCCAGCAGCGCCCAAGGAGGTCAAGAGACCCAGTACTTC
- | TRBJ2-7 | TRBV7-8 | - | CASIEHRTDEQYF | TGTGCCAGCATAGAGCACAGAACTGACGAGCAGTACTTC
- | TRBJ2-3 | TRBV7-9 | - | CASSLTGTGSTQYF | TGTGCCAGCAGCTTAACAGGGACCGGGAGTACGCAGTATTTT
- | TRBJ1-5 | TRBV4-3 | - | CASSQGIYSNQPQHF | TGCGCCAGCAGCCAAGGGATTTATAGCAATCAGCCCCAGCATTTT
few | TRBJ1-5 | TRBV7-3 | - | CASSLTSGSTQHF | TGTGCCAGCAGCTTAACCTCGGGCAGTACCCAGCATTTT
- | TRBJ1-2 | TRBV12-3/TRBV12-4 | - | CASRPTGGDYGYTF | TGTGCCAGCAGACCGACGGGCGGCGACTATGGCTACACCTTC
- | TRBJ2-7 | TRBV6-2/TRBV6-3 | TRBD2 | CASSYSRGTSGYNEQYF | TGTGCCAGCAGTTACTCGAGAGGGACTAGCGGATACAATGAGCAGTACTTC
- | TRBJ1-4 | TRBV10-3 | - | CAIRSDRTNEKLFF | TGTGCCATCAGATCCGACAGAACTAATGAAAAACTGTTTTTT
few | TRBJ2-7 | TRBV7-2 | TRBD2 | CASSYLAGGRNEQYF | TGTGCCAGCAGCTATCTAGCGGGGGGGCGTAACGAGCAGTACTTC
few | TRBJ1-2 | TRBV5-1 | TRBD1 | CASSSTGQHGYTF | TGCGCCAGCAGCTCGACAGGGCAGCATGGCTACACCTTC
- | TRBJ2-3 | TRBV6-1 | TRBD2 | CASKSLAGGTDTQYF | TGTGCCAGCAAATCCCTAGCGGGGGGCACAGATACGCAGTATTTT
once | TRBJ2-1 | TRBV7-9 | - | CASSLGEGNEQFF | TGTGCCAGCAGCTTAGGAGAAGGTAATGAGCAGTTCTTC
many | TRBJ1-2 | TRBV3-1 | - | CASSPHRESGYTF | TGTGCCAGCAGCCCCCACAGGGAGAGTGGCTACACCTTC
- | TRBJ2-2 | TRBV15 | TRBD1 | CATSRGVPGQSTGELFF | TGTGCCACCAGCAGAGGGGTTCCGGGACAGAGTACCGGGGAGCTGTTTTTT
few | TRBJ2-5 | TRBV5-4 | - | CASSLDATQYF | TGTGCCAGCAGCTTGGATGCGACCCAGTACTTC
- | TRBJ1-1 | TRBV27 | - | CASRRGTRFTEAFF | TGTGCCAGCAGAAGGGGGACCCGTTTCACTGAAGCTTTCTTT
- | TRBJ1-2 | TRBV4-3 | - | CASSTEGGYSYTF | TGCGCCAGTTCGACGGAGGGTGGCTATAGCTACACCTTC
few | TRBJ1-5 | TRBV6-5 | - | CASSLRSNQPQHF | TGTGCCAGCAGTCTAAGGTCCAATCAGCCCCAGCATTTT
- | TRBJ1-3 | TRBV18 | - | CASSPRGTSGNTIYF | TGTGCCAGCTCACCTCGGGGCACCTCTGGAAACACCATATATTTT
- | TRBJ2-5 | TRBV7-2 | - | CASSPDRAETQYF | TGTGCCAGCAGCCCTGACAGAGCTGAGACCCAGTACTTC
- | TRBJ2-6 | TRBV7-2 | TRBD1 | CASRIQGSAGANVLTF | TGTGCCAGCAGGATACAGGGGAGTGCTGGGGCCAACGTCCTGACTTTC
few | TRBJ2-7 | TRBV6-1 | - | CASSEYRYEQYF | TGTGCCAGCAGTGAATACAGATACGAGCAGTACTTC
- | TRBJ2-7 | TRBV2 | - | CASRSGSLYEQYF | TGTGCCAGCAGGTCAGGGTCACTCTACGAGCAGTACTTC
- | TRBJ2-5 | TRBV5-1 | TRBD1 | CASSRDRALETQYF | TGCGCCAGCAGCCGGGACAGGGCCTTGGAGACCCAGTACTTC
few | TRBJ1-2 | TRBV4-3 | - | CASSQGPEGYGYTF | TGCGCCAGCAGCCAGGGCCCGGAGGGCTATGGCTACACCTTC
many | TRBJ1-5 | TRBV4-1 | - | CASSLRGPQPQHF | TGCGCCAGCAGCCTCAGGGGTCCTCAGCCCCAGCATTTT
- | TRBJ1-2 | TRBV7-9 | - | CASSLDSDYGYTF | TGTGCCAGCAGCTTAGACTCAGATTATGGCTACACCTTC
- | TRBJ2-5 | TRBV7-8 | - | CASSLDRFVGASSYEQYF | TGTGCCAGCAGCTTAGACCGGTTTGTGGGGGCTAGCTCCTATGAGCAGTACTTC
once | TRBJ1-2 | TRBV7-9 | - | CASRLQGGDYGYTF | TGTGCCAGCAGACTACAGGGAGGGGACTATGGCTACACCTTC
few | TRBJ2-3 | TRBV5-1 | - | CASSLGALIPNTDTQYF | TGCGCCAGCAGCTTGGGGGCGTTGATACCCAACACAGATACGCAGTATTTT